The 9 T cell receptor beta chains given below trace back to one sample, sequenced in a study of blood T cells in healthy people across ages. Then a second PCR, running roughly 6 to 12 cycles, was carried out with a sample-barcoded 5' primer and a J-beta primer mix. TCRdb reprocessed the 5' RACE reads via MiXCR and lists one record per CDR3 protein. Of 760,000 or so distinct CDR3 sequences listed, 20% to 30% are singletons. These records were also assigned to another study, of T cells of mothers and their children.

Sequencing input: blood. The receptors come from a boy aged 10-17 years in good health.

The chain combines TRBV12-3 or TRBV12-4 with TRBJ2-7; 13 bases agree with TRBD2. J lost 7 bases, V lost 2 bases, and 8 bases had no gene match. The CDR3 consists of 16 residues. CDR3 in DNA: TGTGCCAGCAGTTTACGGCGGACTAGCGGGAGTGGAGAGCAGTACTTC. Its protein is CASSLRRTSGSGEQYF.

The chain combines TRBV7-9 with TRBJ2-3; the D gene is possibly TRBD2 (5 bases). CDR1 is SEHNR and CDR2 is FQNEAQ in the germline V gene (reference sequence). Trimming took 7 bases from V and 8 from J, leaving 22 bases between them. The CDR3 covers 15 residues. For the CDR3, the DNA is TGTGCCAGCAACCTTTGGGGTTCGGGGTTTGGTACGCAGTATTTT. Translating it yields CASNLWGSGFGTQYF.

J is TRBJ2-7 and V is TRBV28, with 10 bases matching TRBD1. The CDR3 consists of 15 residues. Germline CDR1 reads MDHEN; CDR2 reads SYDVKM. The trim removed 3 bases at V and 2 bases at J, leaving 4 bases unmatched. This CDR3 is CASSFGGQGTYEQYF. The CDR3 bases are TGTGCCAGCAGTTTCGGGGGACAGGGGACCTACGAGCAGTACTTC.

V gene TRBV29-1 combines with J gene TRBJ1-2, with a tentative D call TRBD1 (6 bases). V lost 5 bases to trimming and J lost 5 bases, with 18 bases between them. Germline V gene sequence: CDR1 SQVTM, CDR2 ANQGSEA. The CDR3 runs to 14 residues. CDR3: CSVSTDSLWYGYTF. In DNA, the CDR3 is TGCAGCGTTTCAACGGACAGCTTATGGTATGGCTACACCTTC. Based on the CDR3 plus reference TRBV29-1 and TRBJ1-2, the full variable domain is SAVISQKPSRDICQRGTSLTIQCQVDSQVTMMFWYRQQPGQSLTLIATANQGSEATYESGFVIDKFPISRPNLTFSTLTVSNMSPEDSSIYLCSVSTDSLWYGYTFGSGTRLTVV.

This clonotype was picked up a small number of times. The chain uses TRBV29-1 and TRBJ2-4, with D unresolved. The CDR3 extends over 12 amino acids. Trimming took off 7 bases at V and 5 bases at J, with 12 bases between the two ends. CDR1 SQVTM and CDR2 ANQGSEA come from the germline V gene. DNA of the CDR3: TGCAGCGCCGAATCCGCGGAAAACATTCAGTACTTC. Encoded protein: CSAESAENIQYF.

This clonotype has more than one count but fewer than ten. V and J are TRBV5-1 and TRBJ2-1, with TRBD1 identical over 7 bases. CDR1 and CDR2 (germline): SGHRS, YFSETQ. The CDR3 extends over 13 amino acids. Trimming removed 5 bases from V and 7 bases from J; junction bases left unmatched: 6. The CDR3 sequence is CASRDRNKNEQFF. The CDR3 DNA sequence: TGCGCCAGCAGGGACAGGAACAAGAATGAGCAGTTCTTC.

The genes are TRBV5-1 and TRBJ2-7; 12 bases are a match to TRBD2. V lost 3 bases to trimming and J lost 0 bases; unmatched junction nucleotides: 7. In germline, CDR1 is SGHRS, CDR2 YFSETQ. The CDR3 loop spans 17 amino acids. CDR3 sequence: CASSYELAGGLSYEQYF. The CDR3 DNA is TGCGCCAGCAGCTACGAACTAGCGGGGGGACTCTCCTACGAGCAGTACTTC. The whole variable domain, filled in from reference TRBV5-1 and TRBJ2-7, reads KAGVTQTPRYLIKTRGQQVTLSCSPISGHRSVSWYQQTPGQGLQFLFEYFSETQRNKGNFPGRFSGRQFSNSRSEMNVSTLELGDSALYLCASSYELAGGLSYEQYFGPGTRLTVT.

CDR3 loop: CASSVTGMYQETQYF. The DNA of the CDR3 is TGTGCCAGCAGTGTGACAGGGATGTACCAAGAGACCCAGTACTTC. The chain employs TRBV2 and TRBJ2-5, with 7 bases lining up with TRBD1. This CDR3 region has 15 residues. Germline CDR1 reads SNHLY; CDR2 reads FYNNEI. The V and J ends lost 4 bases and 0 bases, in that order; junction bases with no gene match: 5.

The gene calls are TRBV20-1 and TRBJ1-2; 7 bases fit TRBD1. The CDR3 has 13 residues. In germline, CDR1 is DFQATT, CDR2 SNEGSKA (reference sequence). With 3 bases clipped from V and 5 bases from J, the junction kept 6 bases outside the gene matches. CDR3 region: CSASEQGDYGYTF. Here the CDR3 DNA reads TGCAGTGCTAGCGAGCAGGGGGATTATGGCTACACCTTC.